This TCR beta chain was profiled in a study of blood T cell repertoires in COVID-19. Whole-study context: Sample material is recorded as cDNA or gDNA derived from T cells, B-cell-depleted T cells, or PBMCs.

In the original processing: Amplification with reference gene primers provided the estimates of nucleated cell counts. Measured with immunoSEQ multiplex PCR; TCRdb has only the in-frame clones, and not every one. The V and J calls and the clone size are those of that table, but D and trimming were determined from the DNA. The sample includes roughly 150,000 clones, around 80% of them seen just once. V dropped 7 bases and J dropped 1 base, with 17 bases sitting between them. The CDR3 consists of 15 residues. Germline V CDR1 and CDR2: SGHNT, YYREEE (reference sequence). The chain is built from TRBV5-4 and TRBJ1-1, with D possibly being TRBD1 (6 bases). The receptor's source is a woman between 45 and 65 years old in a cohort sampled during active or convalescent COVID-19. Sequencing input: peripheral blood. The CDR3 DNA follows: TGTGCCAGCTCTTATGCGGGGGGACAGAACACTGAAGCTTTCTTT. Protein product: CASSYAGGQNTEAFF.